These 4 T cell receptor beta chains were sequenced from one sample in a study of breast tumors, draining lymph nodes, adjacent tissues. Samples came from axillary lymph nodes draining the breast cancer. A single record per CDR3 protein comes from TCRdb applying MiXCR to the multiplex PCR reads. Among about 230,000 distinct CDR3 sequences listed, 32% were seen once. The sample consisted of axillary lymph node tissue. All receptors come from a female donor with breast cancer. Some clones in this sample may be carry-over from other donors' samples.

This clonotype was counted many times. This chain links TRBV12-3 or TRBV12-4 with TRBJ1-5, with a weak D call TRBD1 (5 bases). Trimming removed 8 bases at V and 2 bases at J, with 16 bases between. The CDR3 is 15 amino acids. The CDR3 nucleotides are TGTGCCAGCGGGACTCTCGGTCAGGGCAATCAGCCCCAGCATTTT. Translated: CASGTLGQGNQPQHF.

This clonotype was counted at least ten times. This chain uses TRBV14 with TRBJ2-3; 8 nucleotides line up with TRBD1. Unmatched junction bases numbered 5, after V lost 3 bases and J lost 3 bases. Germline assignment: CDR1 SGHDN and CDR2 FVKESK. The CDR3 extends over 15 amino acids. CDR3 sequence: CASSHGRQGTDTQYF. In DNA, the CDR3 is TGTGCCAGCAGCCATGGGAGACAGGGGACAGATACGCAGTATTTT. The whole variable domain, filled in from reference TRBV14 and TRBJ2-3, reads EAGVTQFPSHSVIEKGQTVTLRCDPISGHDNLYWYRRVMGKEIKFLLHFVKESKQDESGMPNNRFLAERTGGTYSTLKVQPAELEDSGVYFCASSHGRQGTDTQYFGPGTRLTVL.

Comment on this clonotype: A much larger clone differs by one base, so this may be a read error. V gene TRBV11-3 combines with J gene TRBJ1-2; D is possibly TRBD1 (6 bases). The CDR3 contains 14 residues. CDR1 and CDR2 (germline): SGHNT, YENEEA. V was clipped by 0 bases and J by 4 bases, with 9 bases between them. CDR3 DNA: TGTGCCAGCAGCTTAGACGGGGACACCTATGGCTACACCTTC. Protein sequence: CASSLDGDTYGYTF.

Ten or more counts support this clonotype. The chain combines TRBV2 with TRBJ2-3; D is ambiguous. V was shortened by 4 bases and J by 3 bases, with 11 bases between the two germline ends. This CDR3 has 14 amino acids. Germline CDR1 reads SNHLY; CDR2 reads FYNNEI. The CDR3 region is CASSGGSETDTQYF. In nucleotides, the CDR3 is TGTGCCAGCAGTGGTGGGTCGGAAACAGATACGCAGTATTTT.